This T cell receptor (beta chain) originates from a study of OX40 agonist ivuxolimab in advanced cancers. For the study at large: Males comprised about 84% of the group, whose mean age was approximately 60 years (range roughly 20 to 85).

V shed 3 bases and J 2 bases; nucleotides not matched to a gene: 3. The germline V gene encodes CDR1 SGDLS and CDR2 YYNGEE. CDR3 size: 14 residues. Broader study findings: In CD8+ T cells, expanded clones were on average more numerous than in CD4+.

Worth noting for this clone: The antigen is undetermined.

Clones were read by immunoSEQ multiplex PCR, and TCRdb kept only the in-frame ones, dropping some. In the table there are approximately 44,000 clones, approximately 89% of which are singletons. The timepoints at which blood was sampled were baseline, cycle 4 day 1, and cycle 7 day 1. Sequencing was performed on CD4+ or CD8+ T cells sorted from blood, taken in a trial of the OX40 agonist ivuxolimab. This TCR was sampled from an adult with an advanced solid tumor such as melanoma, head and neck, liver or kidney cancer. The chain recombines TRBV9 with TRBJ2-7; TRBD1 matches 9 bases. In DNA form, the CDR3 reads TGTGCCAGCAGCGCATGGGACAGGGCCTACGAGCAGTACTTC. Protein product: CASSAWDRAYEQYF.